The rows below give T cell receptor beta chains drawn from one sample of a study of cytomegalovirus exposure and HLA in healthy donors. Here immunoSEQ multiplex PCR was the method, and the copy in TCRdb shows in-frame clones only, minus some. The sample contains under 250,000 clones, roughly 87% of which appear only once. The sample consisted of PBMCs. The receptors were sampled from a woman between 18 and 29 years old in good health and CMV-seropositive. Both conserved end residues are part of each CDR3. The order of the fields is D gene, clone size, V gene, J gene, CDR3 DNA, CDR3 protein. D genes are given only for firm matches. Clone size is stated in some rows and not others, as once, few, many or a class when expanded.

d_gene: .
abundance: .
v_gene: TRBV28
j_gene: TRBJ1-4
CDR3nt: TGTGCCAGCAGTTTGCCTGAGTCCTCTGGTGAAAAACTGTTTTTT
CDR3aa: CASSLPESSGEKLFF

d_gene: .
abundance: few
v_gene: TRBV28
j_gene: TRBJ2-7
CDR3nt: TGTGCCAGCAGTGGGGACACCAACCGCTACGAGCAGTACTTC
CDR3aa: CASSGDTNRYEQYF

d_gene: TRBD1
abundance: .
v_gene: TRBV11-2
j_gene: TRBJ1-5
CDR3nt: TGTGCCAGCAGCTCCGGACAGGGCGGCGTGGATCAGCCCCAGCATTTT
CDR3aa: CASSSGQGGVDQPQHF

d_gene: .
abundance: .
v_gene: TRBV6-1
j_gene: TRBJ2-5
CDR3nt: TGTGCCAGCAGGGAAATGACCTGGGCGCAAGAGACCCAGTACTTC
CDR3aa: CASREMTWAQETQYF

d_gene: TRBD1
abundance: .
v_gene: TRBV2
j_gene: TRBJ2-7
CDR3nt: TGTGCCAGCAGTGTACGGGACAGGGGGCTGTACGAGCAGTACTTC
CDR3aa: CASSVRDRGLYEQYF

d_gene: .
abundance: .
v_gene: TRBV19
j_gene: TRBJ2-7
CDR3nt: TGTGCCAGTAGTCCCCGAGGCACAGCGGGCTACGAGCAGTACTTC
CDR3aa: CASSPRGTAGYEQYF

d_gene: TRBD2
abundance: .
v_gene: TRBV4-1
j_gene: TRBJ2-3
CDR3nt: TGCGCCAGCAGCCAAGTTAGCGGGAGGATCTCAGATACGCAGTATTTT
CDR3aa: CASSQVSGRISDTQYF

d_gene: .
abundance: .
v_gene: TRBV11-2
j_gene: TRBJ1-3
CDR3nt: TGTGCCAGCAGTCCAATACAGGGCTTGCGTGGAAACACCATATATTTT
CDR3aa: CASSPIQGLRGNTIYF

d_gene: .
abundance: .
v_gene: TRBV5-4
j_gene: TRBJ2-7
CDR3nt: TGTGCCAGCAGCTTGCCCAGCGCGAGCTCCTACGAGCAGTACTTC
CDR3aa: CASSLPSASSYEQYF

d_gene: TRBD2
abundance: few
v_gene: TRBV11-1
j_gene: TRBJ2-2
CDR3nt: TGTGCCAGCAGGTCTACTAGCGGGAGGGGCACCGGGGAGCTGTTTTTT
CDR3aa: CASRSTSGRGTGELFF

d_gene: .
abundance: .
v_gene: TRBV2
j_gene: TRBJ2-7
CDR3nt: TGTGCCAGCAGTGATCTTCTAGTACTCTACGAGCAGTACTTC
CDR3aa: CASSDLLVLYEQYF

d_gene: .
abundance: few
v_gene: TRBV6-6
j_gene: TRBJ2-7
CDR3nt: TGTGCCAGCACCCAGGCCAACGAGCAGTACTTC
CDR3aa: CASTQANEQYF

d_gene: .
abundance: .
v_gene: TRBV27
j_gene: TRBJ2-1
CDR3nt: TGTGCCAGCAGTTCAACAGGGATTGAGCAGTTCTTC
CDR3aa: CASSSTGIEQFF

d_gene: .
abundance: .
v_gene: TRBV7-8
j_gene: TRBJ1-1
CDR3nt: TGTGCCAGCAGCTTTACAGGGCTCAACATCGAAGCTTTCTTT
CDR3aa: CASSFTGLNIEAFF

d_gene: TRBD1
abundance: .
v_gene: TRBV7-2
j_gene: TRBJ1-2
CDR3nt: TGTGCCAGCAGCAAGACAGGGGGCGCAGGGGGCTACACCTTC
CDR3aa: CASSKTGGAGGYTF

d_gene: TRBD2
abundance: .
v_gene: TRBV6-1
j_gene: TRBJ2-3
CDR3nt: TGTGCCAGCAGTGTGGAGGGAGGGGATACGCAGTATTTT
CDR3aa: CASSVEGGDTQYF

d_gene: TRBD1
abundance: once
v_gene: TRBV4-1
j_gene: TRBJ2-2
CDR3nt: TGCGCCAGCAGCCAAGATCGGAATACACAGGGGTTGTATACCGGGGAGCTGTTTTTT
CDR3aa: CASSQDRNTQGLYTGELFF

d_gene: .
abundance: .
v_gene: TRBV29-1
j_gene: TRBJ2-2
CDR3nt: TGCAGCGTTGAAGTCGGGGGTAGCGCGGTCCCCGGGGAGCTGTTTTTT
CDR3aa: CSVEVGGSAVPGELFF